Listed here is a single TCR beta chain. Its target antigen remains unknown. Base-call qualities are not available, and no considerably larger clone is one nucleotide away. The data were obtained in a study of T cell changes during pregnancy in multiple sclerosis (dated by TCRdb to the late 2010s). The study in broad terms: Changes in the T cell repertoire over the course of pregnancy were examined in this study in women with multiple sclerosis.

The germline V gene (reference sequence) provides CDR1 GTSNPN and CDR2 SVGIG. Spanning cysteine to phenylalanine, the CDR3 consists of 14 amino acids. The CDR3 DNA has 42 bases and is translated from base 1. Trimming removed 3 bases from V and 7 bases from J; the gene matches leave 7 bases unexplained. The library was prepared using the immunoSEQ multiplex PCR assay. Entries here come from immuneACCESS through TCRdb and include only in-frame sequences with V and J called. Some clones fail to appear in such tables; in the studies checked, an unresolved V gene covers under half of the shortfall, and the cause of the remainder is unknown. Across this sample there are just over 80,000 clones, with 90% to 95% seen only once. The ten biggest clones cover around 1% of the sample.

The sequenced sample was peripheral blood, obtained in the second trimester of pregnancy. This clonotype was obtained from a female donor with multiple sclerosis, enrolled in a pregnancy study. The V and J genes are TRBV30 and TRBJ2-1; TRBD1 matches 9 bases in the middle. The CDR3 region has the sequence CAWRAQGARNEQFF. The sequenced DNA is TGTGCCTGGAGGGCACAGGGGGCTAGGAATGAGCAGTTCTTC.